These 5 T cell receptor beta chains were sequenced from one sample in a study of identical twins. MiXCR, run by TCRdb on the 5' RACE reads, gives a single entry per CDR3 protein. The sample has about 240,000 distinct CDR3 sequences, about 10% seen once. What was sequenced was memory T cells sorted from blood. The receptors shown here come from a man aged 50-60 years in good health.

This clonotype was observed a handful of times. The CDR3, as DNA: TGTGCCAGCAGCTTGAGACAGATGATTGACACAGATACGCAGTATTTT. This gives the protein CASSLRQMIDTDTQYF. This chain links TRBV7-8 with TRBJ2-3; D perhaps matches TRBD1 (5 bases). This CDR3 comprises 16 residues. Looked up from germline, CDR1 is SGHVS and CDR2 is FQNEAQ. Trimming removed 3 bases from V and 2 bases from J, with 15 bases in between. Full variable domain (remainder filled in from reference TRBV7-8 and TRBJ2-3): GAGVSQSPRYKVAKRGQDVALRCDPISGHVSLFWYQQALGQGPEFLTYFQNEAQLDKSGLPSDRFFAERPEGSVSTLKIQRTQQEDSAVYLCASSLRQMIDTDTQYFGPGTRLTVL.

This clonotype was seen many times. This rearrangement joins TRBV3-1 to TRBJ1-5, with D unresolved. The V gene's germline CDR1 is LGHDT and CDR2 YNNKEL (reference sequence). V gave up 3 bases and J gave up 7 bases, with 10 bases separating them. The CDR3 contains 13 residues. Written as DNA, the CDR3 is TGTGCCAGCAGCCAGCAGAGAGGCCAGCCCCAGCATTTT. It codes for CASSQQRGQPQHF.

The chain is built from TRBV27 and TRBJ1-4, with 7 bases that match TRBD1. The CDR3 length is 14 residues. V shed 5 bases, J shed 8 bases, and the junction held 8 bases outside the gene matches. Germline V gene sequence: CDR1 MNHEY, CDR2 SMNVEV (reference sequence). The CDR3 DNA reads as TGTGCCAGCAGTCCCCAGGGGGTGAGAGAAAAACTGTTTTTT. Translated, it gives CASSPQGVREKLFF.

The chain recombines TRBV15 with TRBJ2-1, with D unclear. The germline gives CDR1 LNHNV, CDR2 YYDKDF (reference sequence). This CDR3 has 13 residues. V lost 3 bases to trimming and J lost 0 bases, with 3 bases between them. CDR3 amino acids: CATSSTSYNEQFF. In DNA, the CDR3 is TGTGCCACCAGCAGCACCTCCTACAATGAGCAGTTCTTC.

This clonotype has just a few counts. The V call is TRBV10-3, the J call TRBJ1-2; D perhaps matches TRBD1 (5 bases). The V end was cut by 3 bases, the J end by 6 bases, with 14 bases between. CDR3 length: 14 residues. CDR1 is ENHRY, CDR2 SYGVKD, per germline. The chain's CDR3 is CAISEEAGIDGYTF. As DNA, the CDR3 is TGTGCCATCAGTGAAGAGGCAGGGATCGATGGCTACACCTTC.